Presented here are 28 T cell receptor beta chains from one specimen sequenced in a study of OX40 agonist ivuxolimab in advanced cancers. The data were produced by immunoSEQ multiplex PCR, yet TCRdb's version contains in-frame clones alone and is incomplete. Among tens of thousands of clones listed, approximately 90% were seen once. The sequenced sample was CD4+ or CD8+ T cells sorted from blood, obtained in a trial of the OX40 agonist ivuxolimab. These receptors originate from an adult with an advanced solid tumor such as melanoma, head and neck, liver or kidney cancer.

The chain recombines TRBV12-1 with TRBJ1-1; TRBD1 is the table's D call and was not checked against the DNA. TRBV12-1 corresponds to a pseudogene. The CDR3 consists of 20 residues. The CDR3: CASSFCSRAGQGFENTEAFF. In DNA form, the CDR3 reads TGTGCCAGCAGCTTTTGCAGTCGAGCGGGACAGGGATTCGAGAACACTGAAGCTTTCTTT.

The chain links TRBV6-4 to TRBJ2-1; 8 bases are shared with TRBD2. Germline CDR1 reads MRHNA; CDR2 reads SNTAGT. J gave up 6 bases and V 5 bases, and 15 bases lay outside the gene matches. CDR3 size: 17 residues. CDR3 sequence: CASSIPLAGFQGNEQFF. Here the CDR3 DNA reads TGTGCCAGCAGTATCCCCCTAGCGGGTTTCCAAGGCAATGAGCAGTTCTTC.

CDR3: CASSPGLAGGEDTQYF. For the CDR3, the DNA is TGTGCCAGCTCACCTGGACTAGCGGGAGGGGAAGATACGCAGTATTTT. V and J are TRBV18 and TRBJ2-3; 15 bases agree with TRBD2. V dropped 3 bases and J dropped 5; count of bases not matched to a gene: 3. Germline assignment: CDR1 KGHSH and CDR2 LQKENI. The CDR3 length is 16 residues.

The chain combines TRBV5-1 with TRBJ2-2; D possibly corresponds to TRBD2 (5 bases). CDR1 and CDR2 (germline): SGHRS, YFSETQ. Trimming removed 0 bases from V and 5 bases from J, with 11 bases in between. The CDR3 is 15 residues long. The DNA for the CDR3 is TGCGCCAGCAGCTTGGTCCTTAGCGTGACCGGGGAGCTGTTTTTT. This sequence encodes CASSLVLSVTGELFF.

This clone was detected once. V gene TRBV2 combines with J gene TRBJ2-2; TRBD1 matches at 10 bases. CDR3 size: 16 residues. Germline CDR1 and CDR2: SNHLY and FYNNEI. Germline trimming cut 2 bases from V and 5 bases from J; bases unmatched to any gene: 5. The CDR3 DNA is TGTGCCAGCAGTGAACAGGGGACAGGGGTGACCGGGGAGCTGTTTTTT. It yields the protein CASSEQGTGVTGELFF.

V usage is TRBV2 and J usage is TRBJ2-5; D not certain. CDR1 and CDR2 from the germline V gene are SNHLY and FYNNEI. CDR3 length: 11 residues. Trimming removed 9 bases at V and 4 bases at J, with 9 bases between. The CDR3 DNA follows: TGTGCCAGTAGGAATCTAGAGACCCAGTACTTC. Translating gives CASRNLETQYF.

The rearrangement joins TRBV7-2 to TRBJ1-2; the D gene is possibly TRBD1 (6 bases). CDR3 size: 15 residues. In germline, CDR1 is SGHTA, CDR2 FQGNSA. The germline V and J ends were trimmed by 0 bases and 4 bases, with 12 bases remaining between them. CDR3 sequence: CASSLAGGSGYGYTF. The CDR3 DNA reads TGTGCCAGCAGCTTAGCAGGGGGTAGTGGCTATGGCTACACCTTC. Combining the CDR3 with reference TRBV7-2 and TRBJ1-2 gives the whole variable domain GAGVSQSPSNKVTEKGKDVELRCDPISGHTALYWYRQSLGQGLEFLIYFQGNSAPDKSGLPSDRFSAERTGGSVSTLTIQRTQQEDSAVYLCASSLAGGSGYGYTFGSGTRLTVV.

The chain combines TRBV5-1 with TRBJ2-6, with TRBD2 identical over 13 bases. The CDR3 is 22 residues long. Germline V gene sequence: CDR1 SGHRS, CDR2 YFSETQ. With V trimmed by 4 bases and J by 0 bases, 16 bases remained unmatched. For the CDR3, the DNA is TGCGCCAGCAGCCTATTACCGGGACTAGCGGGGACGGGCACCTCTGGGGCCAACGTCCTGACTTTC. Translated, it gives CASSLLPGLAGTGTSGANVLTF.

The chain is built from TRBV7-7 and TRBJ2-3, with D possibly matching TRBD2 (6 bases). Germline V gene data show CDR1 as SSHAT and CDR2 as FNYEAQ (reference sequence). This CDR3 contains 15 residues. V was shortened by 1 base and J by 4 bases, with 12 bases between the two germline ends. CDR3 DNA: TGTGCCAGCAGCTTAGGGGGGGACTTTTCAGATACGCAGTATTTT. Translation: CASSLGGDFSDTQYF.

This clone was observed a single time. J is TRBJ2-1 and V is TRBV27; D call uncertain. Trimming took off 3 bases at V and 3 bases at J, with 3 bases between the two ends. The CDR3 is 12 residues long. CDR1 and CDR2 (germline): MNHEY, SMNVEV (reference sequence). The CDR3 nucleotides are TGTGCCAGCAGTTTGGACTACAATGAGCAGTTCTTC. It specifies CASSLDYNEQFF.

This clone has just one count. The chain has TRBV6-6 and TRBJ1-2; no clear D. Germline CDR1 is MNHNY and CDR2 is SVGAGI (reference sequence). V was trimmed by 6 bases and J by 4 bases, leaving 15 bases between them. This CDR3 is built from 14 residues. The CDR3 coding sequence is TGTGCCAGCAGGACCGGAGCGGGTATCTATGGCTACACCTTC. It codes for CASRTGAGIYGYTF.

The rearrangement links TRBV7-2 to TRBJ2-7; TRBD1 might be the D (6 bases). V was cut by 1 base and J by 3 bases, with 16 bases left in between. Germline CDR1 is SGHTA and CDR2 is FQGNSA. The CDR3 is made up of 16 amino acids. In DNA form, the CDR3 reads TGTGCCAGCAGCTTAGGAATCAGGGGTTCGGTCTACGAGCAGTACTTC. Translation: CASSLGIRGSVYEQYF.

This clone was recorded only once. The chain employs TRBV7-2 and TRBJ2-5, with D hard to call. V lost 2 bases and J 0 bases, leaving 7 bases between the germline ends. Germline CDR1 is SGHTA and CDR2 is FQGNSA. The CDR3 covers 14 residues. DNA for the CDR3: TGTGCCAGCAGCTTATCCCAGTACCAAGAGACCCAGTACTTC. Translating gives CASSLSQYQETQYF.

The rearrangement joins TRBV2 to TRBJ2-2, with D possibly being TRBD1 (7 bases). Between the trimmed V and J ends, which lost 11 bases and 4 bases, there was a span of 14 bases. The CDR3 spans 13 residues. CDR1 is SNHLY and CDR2 is FYNNEI in the germline V gene. The CDR3: CAGGTARTGELFF. The DNA for the CDR3 is TGTGCCGGGGGGACAGCACGCACCGGGGAGCTGTTTTTT.

This chain uses TRBV18 with TRBJ2-2; TRBD2 matches 9 bases. Germline V gene sequence: CDR1 KGHSH, CDR2 LQKENI. Trimming removed 6 bases from V and 5 bases from J; junction bases left unmatched: 7. There are 15 residues in the CDR3. CDR3 amino acids: CASSSGLAATGELFF. The CDR3 bases are TGTGCCAGCTCCTCGGGACTAGCAGCAACCGGGGAGCTGTTTTTT.

This sequence joins TRBV2 and TRBJ2-1; 7 nucleotides match TRBD2. With V trimmed by 1 base and J by 4 bases, 4 bases remained unmatched. Germline V CDR1 and CDR2: SNHLY, FYNNEI. The CDR3 is 15 residues long. The CDR3 nucleotides are TGTGCCAGCAGTGAAGAGGTGGGAGGGTACAATGAGCAGTTCTTC. It translates to CASSEEVGGYNEQFF.

V is TRBV5-4 and J is TRBJ2-3, with TRBD2 identical over 10 bases. The junction had 5 bases not matched to a gene; V was cut back by 5 bases and J by 2 bases. Germline CDR1 SGHNT, CDR2 YYREEE (reference sequence). The CDR3 is 15 residues long. This chain's CDR3 is CASSYSGRYTDTQYF. CDR3 bases: TGTGCCAGCAGTTATAGCGGGAGGTACACAGATACGCAGTATTTT. Looking up the rest from reference TRBV5-4 and TRBJ2-3 gives the full variable domain: ETGVTQSPTHLIKTRGQQVTLRCSSQSGHNTVSWYQQALGQGPQFIFQYYREEENGRGNFPPRFSGLQFPNYSSELNVNALELDDSALYLCASSYSGRYTDTQYFGPGTRLTVL.

V gene TRBV18 combines with J gene TRBJ2-7; D is possibly TRBD2 (6 bases). The CDR3 contains 16 residues. Germline assignment: CDR1 KGHSH and CDR2 LQKENI. The ends were cut back, 3 bases at V and 0 bases at J, with 15 bases in the middle. CDR3 residues: CASSPVGGSSSYEQYF. The DNA for the CDR3 is TGTGCCAGCTCACCCGTGGGGGGATCAAGCTCCTACGAGCAGTACTTC. The full variable domain, its missing parts supplied by reference TRBV18 and TRBJ2-7, is NAGVMQNPRHLVRRRGQEARLRCSPMKGHSHVYWYRQLPEEGLKFMVYLQKENIIDESGMPKERFSAEFPKEGPSILRIQQVVRGDSAAYFCASSPVGGSSSYEQYFGPGTRLTVT.

V gene TRBV19 combines with J gene TRBJ2-2; 9 bases line up with TRBD1. V shed 7 bases, J shed 3 bases, and the junction held 12 bases outside the gene matches. The CDR3 has 17 residues. The germline CDR1 and CDR2 sequences are LNHDA and SQIVND (reference sequence). The CDR3 spells CASTPIPGQGYTGELFF. The CDR3 nucleotides read TGTGCCAGTACCCCCATACCGGGACAGGGATACACCGGGGAGCTGTTTTTT.

The genes are TRBV5-1 and TRBJ1-1; D ambiguous. Trimming pared 0 bases from V and 1 base from J, leaving 7 bases between. CDR3 length equals 14 residues. CDR1 and CDR2 (germline): SGHRS, YFSETQ. CDR3 coding DNA: TGCGCCAGCAGCTTGGGGATAGCGAACACTGAAGCTTTCTTT. It yields the protein CASSLGIANTEAFF.

The chain couples TRBV4-1 to TRBJ1-1; weak D call: TRBD1 (5 bases). V lost 1 base and J lost 0, with 15 bases in between. Germline assignment: CDR1 MGHRA and CDR2 YSYEKL. The CDR3 extends over 17 amino acids. Here the CDR3 DNA reads TGCGCCAGCAGCCAAGTTGGGGCACTTTATATGAACACTGAAGCTTTCTTT. As protein: CASSQVGALYMNTEAFF.

The V call is TRBV5-8, the J call TRBJ2-7; possibly TRBD1 for D (6 bases). Germline values: CDR1 SGHTS, CDR2 YDEGEE. CDR3 length: 13 residues. V lost 4 bases, J lost 6 bases, and 14 bases lay in between. DNA for the CDR3: TGTGCCAGCAGCCCGACCCAGGGGCTCGAGCAGTACTTC. Translated, it gives CASSPTQGLEQYF.

V gene TRBV27 combines with J gene TRBJ1-2, with 7 nucleotides matching TRBD1. Germline V gene lookup returns CDR1 MNHEY and CDR2 SMNVEV (reference sequence). This CDR3 spans 15 amino acids. V lost 6 bases and J lost 2; bases outside the gene matches: 9. The CDR3 nucleotides read TGTGCCAGCAGGCTCCTCGACAGGGACAACTATGGCTACACCTTC. Its translation: CASRLLDRDNYGYTF.

The chain links TRBV7-2 to TRBJ2-1; D unclear. There are 13 residues in the CDR3. The germline gives CDR1 SGHTA, CDR2 FQGNSA. V gave up 3 bases and J gave up 4 bases, with 7 bases separating them. CDR3 amino acids: CASSFWQYNEQFF. The CDR3 nucleotides are TGTGCCAGCAGCTTCTGGCAGTACAATGAGCAGTTCTTC.

CDR3 nucleotide sequence: TGTGCCAGTAGTATCCCCCGACTAGGGGTTGGTACGCAGTATTTT. Encoded protein: CASSIPRLGVGTQYF. This chain connects TRBV19 to TRBJ2-3, with D possibly being TRBD2 (6 bases). The CDR3 is 15 residues long. The germline V and J ends were trimmed by 3 bases and 8 bases, with 18 bases remaining between them. The germline V gene encodes CDR1 LNHDA and CDR2 SQIVND (reference sequence).

V is TRBV18 and J is TRBJ2-7; TRBD2 matches at 7 bases. From germline, CDR1 is KGHSH and CDR2 LQKENI. The CDR3 has 14 residues. V lost 4 bases to trimming and J lost 2 bases; unmatched junction nucleotides: 5. The chain's CDR3 is CASSLVSGTYEQYF. CDR3 coding DNA: TGTGCCAGCTCACTTGTCAGCGGGACCTACGAGCAGTACTTC.

The chain carries TRBV7-2 and TRBJ1-4; TRBD1 aligns across 9 bases. Trimming removed 1 base from V and 5 bases from J; junction bases left unmatched: 2. The CDR3 sequence is 15 residues long. The germline CDR1 and CDR2 sequences are SGHTA and FQGNSA. The CDR3: CASSLGGTGNEKLFF. The DNA for the CDR3 is TGTGCCAGCAGCTTAGGTGGGACAGGGAATGAAAAACTGTTTTTT.

The genes are TRBV7-2 and TRBJ2-1; 7 nucleotides align to TRBD2. The CDR3 covers 16 residues. Trimming removed 2 bases from V and 8 bases from J; junction bases left unmatched: 12. Germline CDR1 is SGHTA and CDR2 is FQGNSA. This CDR3 is CASSLSGTTGEDEQFF. CDR3 bases: TGTGCCAGCAGCTTAAGTGGGACTACAGGCGAGGATGAGCAGTTCTTC.